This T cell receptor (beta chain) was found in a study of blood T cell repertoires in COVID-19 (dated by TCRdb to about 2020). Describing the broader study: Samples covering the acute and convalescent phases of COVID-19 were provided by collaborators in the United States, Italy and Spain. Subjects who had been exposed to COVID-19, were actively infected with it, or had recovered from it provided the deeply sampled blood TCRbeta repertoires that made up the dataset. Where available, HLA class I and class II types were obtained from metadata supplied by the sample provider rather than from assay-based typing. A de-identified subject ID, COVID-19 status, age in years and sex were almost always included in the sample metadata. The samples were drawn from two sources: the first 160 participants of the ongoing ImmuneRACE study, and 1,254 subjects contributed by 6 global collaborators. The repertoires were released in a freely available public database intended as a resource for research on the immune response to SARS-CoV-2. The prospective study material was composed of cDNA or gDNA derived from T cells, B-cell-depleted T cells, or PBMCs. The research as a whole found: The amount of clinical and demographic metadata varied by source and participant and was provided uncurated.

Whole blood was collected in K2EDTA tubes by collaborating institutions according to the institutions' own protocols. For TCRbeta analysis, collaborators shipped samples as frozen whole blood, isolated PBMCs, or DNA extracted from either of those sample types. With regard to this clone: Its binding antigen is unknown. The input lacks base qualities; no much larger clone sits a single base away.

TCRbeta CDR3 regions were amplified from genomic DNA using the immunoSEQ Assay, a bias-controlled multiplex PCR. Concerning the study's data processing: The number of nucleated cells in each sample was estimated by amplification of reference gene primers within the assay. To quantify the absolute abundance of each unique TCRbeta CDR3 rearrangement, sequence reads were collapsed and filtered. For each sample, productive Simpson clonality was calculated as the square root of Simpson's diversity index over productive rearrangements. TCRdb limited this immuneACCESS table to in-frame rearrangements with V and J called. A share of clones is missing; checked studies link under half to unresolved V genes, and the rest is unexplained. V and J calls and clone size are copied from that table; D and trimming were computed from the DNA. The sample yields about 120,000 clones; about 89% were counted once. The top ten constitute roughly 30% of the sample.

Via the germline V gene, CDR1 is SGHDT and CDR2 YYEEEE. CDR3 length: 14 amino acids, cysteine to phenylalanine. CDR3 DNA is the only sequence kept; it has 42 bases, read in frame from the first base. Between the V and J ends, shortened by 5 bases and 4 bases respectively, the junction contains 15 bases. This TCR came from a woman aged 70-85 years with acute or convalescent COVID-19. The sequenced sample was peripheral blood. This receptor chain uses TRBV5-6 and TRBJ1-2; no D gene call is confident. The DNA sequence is TGTGCCAGCAGATCGGGAGGAGGAATCTATGGCTACACCTTC. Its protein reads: CASRSGGGIYGYTF.